This TCR beta chain appears in the sequencing data of a study of T cells in Graves' hyperthyroidism and ophthalmopathy. The source material, RNA transcripts, was used to amplify TCR beta CDR3 regions. First-round RT-PCR with HTBI primers amplified the TCR CDR3 region. TCRdb ran MiXCR on the multiplex PCR reads and lists one entry per CDR3 protein. The data hold around 440,000 distinct CDR3 sequences, with more than 15% observed a single time. For Graves' hyperthyroidism to be stable, ophthalmopathy could not progress within 18 months. This clonotype was picked up a small number of times. The clonotype originates from a woman under 30 with Graves' hyperthyroidism. Input material: blood.

The CDR3 reads CASSREDTQYF. As DNA, the CDR3 is TGTGCCAGCAGCCGGGAGGATACGCAGTATTTT. The chain uses TRBV16 and TRBJ2-3, with D perhaps matching TRBD2 (5 bases). CDR3 size: 11 residues. V lost 4 bases and J 6 bases, leaving 5 bases between the germline ends. Looked up from germline, CDR1 is KGHSY and CDR2 is FQNENV.